One and the same sample provided the 10 T cell receptor beta chains below, sequenced in a study of blood T cell repertoires in COVID-19 (dated by TCRdb to about 2020). Library method: the immunoSEQ multiplex PCR assay. The clones in this table, taken by TCRdb from immuneACCESS, are in-frame only. Not every clone is retained; where verified, under half of the shortfall comes from an unresolved V gene, and the cause of the rest is unknown. Present in this sample are about 250,000 clones, around 86% of which were seen just once. The top ten clonotypes cover around 1.7% of the sample. Source material: peripheral blood. The source is a woman aged 55-70 years who had recovered from COVID-19.

The chain has TRBV5-4 and TRBJ1-2; 8 bases align to TRBD1. The CDR3 totals 15 residues. CDR1 and CDR2 (germline): SGHNT, YYREEE (reference sequence). V gave up 1 base and J gave up 6 bases; unmatched junction bases: 8. DNA of the CDR3: TGTGCCAGCAGCTTGAGACAGGGGCAAGAAGATGGCTACACCTTC. Its translation is CASSLRQGQEDGYTF.

This sequence joins TRBV27 and TRBJ2-6; 7 bases fit TRBD1. This CDR3 has 18 amino acids. The J segment lost 2 bases and the V segment lost 5 bases, leaving 12 bases of the junction unmatched. CDR1 MNHEY and CDR2 SMNVEV come from the germline V gene (reference sequence). The CDR3 loop is CASSPLGQPTAGANVLTF. The CDR3 nucleotides are TGTGCCAGCAGTCCCCTGGGACAGCCCACGGCTGGGGCCAACGTCCTGACTTTC. Based on the CDR3 plus reference TRBV27 and TRBJ2-6, the full variable domain is EAQVTQNPRYLITVTGKKLTVTCSQNMNHEYMSWYRQDPGLGLRQIYYSMNVEVTDKGDVPEGYKVSRKEKRNFPLILESPSPNQTSLYFCASSPLGQPTAGANVLTFGAGSRLTVL.

The V and J genes are TRBV11-2 and TRBJ1-3; D is unclear. The CDR3 has 14 amino acids. V gave up 5 bases and J gave up 0 bases, with 8 bases separating them. Germline V CDR1 and CDR2: SGHAT, FQNNGV. The CDR3 DNA reads as TGTGCCAGCAGCCCCGGGAGCTCTGGAAACACCATATATTTT. Translating gives CASSPGSSGNTIYF. Full variable domain (remainder filled in from reference TRBV11-2 and TRBJ1-3): EAGVAQSPRYKIIEKRQSVAFWCNPISGHATLYWYQQILGQGPKLLIQFQNNGVVDDSQLPKDRFSAERLKGVDSTLKIQPAKLEDSAVYLCASSPGSSGNTIYFGEGSWLTVV.

In DNA, the CDR3 is TGTGCCAGCAGCCGAGGGAGGGGATCACCGTCCACAGATACGCAGTATTTT. Translated: CASSRGRGSPSTDTQYF. This rearrangement joins TRBV6-6 to TRBJ2-3; TRBD2 aligns across 7 bases. This CDR3 spans 17 amino acids. Trimming removed 6 bases from V and 2 bases from J; junction bases left unmatched: 14. The germline gives CDR1 MNHNY, CDR2 SVGAGI (reference sequence).

The rearrangement joins TRBV7-2 to TRBJ2-2, with TRBD1 as a possible D gene (6 bases). V was shortened by 6 bases and J by 4 bases, with 15 bases between the two germline ends. Germline loops: CDR1 SGHTA, CDR2 FQGNSA. The CDR3 runs to 15 residues. CDR3 nucleotides: TGTGCCAGCAGTGTTGCAGGGGCAATCACCGGGGAGCTGTTTTTT. Its translation is CASSVAGAITGELFF.

The V gene is TRBV19, the J gene TRBJ2-3, with 8 positions matching TRBD2. The germline V gene encodes CDR1 LNHDA and CDR2 SQIVND (reference sequence). The junction had 3 bases not matched to a gene; V was cut back by 2 bases and J by 2 bases. The CDR3 has 15 amino acids. This CDR3 reads CASSIPGGPTDTQYF. CDR3 coding DNA: TGTGCCAGTAGTATACCGGGAGGGCCCACAGATACGCAGTATTTT.

There are a few counts of this clone. The J gene is TRBJ2-3, the V gene TRBV18; the match to TRBD1 covers 8 bases. J was trimmed by 4 bases and V by 5 bases; bases with no gene match: 5. Per the germline V gene, CDR1 is KGHSH and CDR2 is LQKENI. CDR3 length: 14 amino acids. Here the CDR3 DNA reads TGTGCCAGCTCAACAACAGGGGGGTCAGATACGCAGTATTTT. It specifies CASSTTGGSDTQYF.

This clone has just one count. The chain recombines TRBV7-2 with TRBJ2-4; D is undetermined. Trimming took off 5 bases at V and 5 bases at J, with 7 bases between the two ends. The CDR3 spans 12 residues. Per the germline V gene, CDR1 is SGHTA and CDR2 is FQGNSA. CDR3 region: CASSATENIQYF. In DNA, the CDR3 is TGTGCCAGCAGCGCAACTGAAAACATTCAGTACTTC.

The V gene is TRBV19, the J gene TRBJ1-6; D is ambiguous. The CDR3 length is 14 residues. V was shortened by 3 bases and J by 6 bases, with 9 bases between the two germline ends. The germline CDR1 and CDR2 sequences are LNHDA and SQIVND (reference sequence). The CDR3 here is CASSMGRRNSPLHF. The CDR3 DNA follows: TGTGCCAGTAGTATGGGCAGACGTAATTCACCCCTCCACTTT.

This clone was observed once. The chain is built from TRBV6-2 or TRBV6-3 and TRBJ2-1; TRBD1 might be the D (5 bases). The V and J ends lost 2 bases and 12 bases respectively, with 8 bases between them. The CDR3 length is 11 residues. CDR1 is MNHEY, CDR2 SVGEGT, per germline. This CDR3 is CASSYPGRQFF. The CDR3 DNA reads TGTGCCAGCAGTTACCCAGGGCGGCAGTTCTTC.